The 28 T cell receptor beta chains listed next were all sequenced from one sample in a study of tumor-infiltrating lymphocytes in localized non-small cell lung cancer. Method: immunoSEQ multiplex PCR; TCRdb's copy keeps in-frame clones and lacks some. The repertoire holds 15,000 to 20,000 clones, just under 80% seen once, with just under 5% in the top ten. Sequenced sample: lung tumor tissue. All receptors derive from a human donor with non-small cell lung cancer.

This clone has only a few counts. V usage is TRBV6-5 and J usage is TRBJ2-2; D is possibly TRBD1 (6 bases). The CDR3 contains 13 residues. Trimming left V 5 bases short and J 6 bases short, with 10 bases between. Germline assignment: CDR1 MNHEY and CDR2 SVGAGI. CDR3 in DNA: TGTGCCAGCAGTACTCAGGGGCCCGGGGAGCTGTTTTTT. Protein: CASSTQGPGELFF.

The chain is built from TRBV7-6 and TRBJ2-7; D gene ambiguous. The CDR3 spans 13 residues. Germline values: CDR1 SGHVS, CDR2 FNYEAQ. V was pared by 3 bases and J by 1 base, with 7 bases between. DNA for the CDR3: TGTGCCAGCAGCTTCGCTGATTCCTACGAGCAGTACTTC. This translates into CASSFADSYEQYF.

The chain combines TRBV5-1 with TRBJ2-1, with 14 bases fitting TRBD2. In germline, CDR1 is SGHRS, CDR2 YFSETQ. The CDR3 runs 18 residues. V lost 3 bases to trimming and J lost 3 bases; unmatched junction nucleotides: 8. CDR3 nucleotide sequence: TGCGCCAGCAGCTCCTTGGGACTAGCGGGAGTAGGCTACAATGAGCAGTTCTTC. Translated: CASSSLGLAGVGYNEQFF.

The chain joins TRBV28 to TRBJ1-1; no clear D gene. Germline V CDR1 and CDR2: MDHEN, SYDVKM. Trimming stripped 7 bases from V and 0 bases from J, with 9 bases between. CDR3 length: 13 residues. The CDR3 is CASKGSLNTEAFF. CDR3 DNA: TGTGCCAGCAAGGGAAGCTTGAACACTGAAGCTTTCTTT.

V usage is TRBV15 and J usage is TRBJ1-2; 7 nucleotides align to TRBD1. Germline V gene data show CDR1 as LNHNV and CDR2 as YYDKDF (reference sequence). The CDR3 sequence is 13 residues long. With V trimmed by 6 bases and J by 7 bases, 8 bases remained unmatched. The CDR3 nucleotides read TGTGCCACCAGGAGCGCACGGACAGGTGGCTACACCTTC. Amino acids: CATRSARTGGYTF. Full variable domain (rest looked up from reference TRBV15 and TRBJ1-2): DAMVIQNPRYQVTQFGKPVTLSCSQTLNHNVMYWYQQKSSQAPKLLFHYYDKDFNNEADTPDNFQSRRPNTSFCFLDIRSPGLGDTAMYLCATRSARTGGYTFGSGTRLTVV.

V usage is TRBV18 and J usage is TRBJ2-5, with D perhaps matching TRBD2 (5 bases). V lost 6 bases and J 1 base, leaving 9 bases between the germline ends. The CDR3 spans 13 residues. Germline CDR1 and CDR2: KGHSH and LQKENI. CDR3 in DNA: TGTGCCAGCTCTGCCGGGGTCCAAGAGACCCAGTACTTC. Protein: CASSAGVQETQYF.

CDR3 amino acids: CASSLVLPGRAETQYF. CDR3 nucleotides: TGTGCCAGCAGCTTGGTATTACCAGGGAGGGCAGAGACCCAGTACTTC. The V call is TRBV5-6, the J call TRBJ2-5, with 7 bases aligning to TRBD2. CDR3 length: 16 amino acids. From germline, CDR1 is SGHDT and CDR2 YYEEEE. The J segment lost 4 bases and the V segment lost 0 bases, leaving 9 bases of the junction unmatched.

This clone came up once. This sequence joins TRBV7-2 and TRBJ1-2; 8 bases fit TRBD1. With V trimmed by 5 bases and J by 3 bases, 8 bases remained unmatched. This CDR3 region has 15 residues. The germline gives CDR1 SGHTA, CDR2 FQGNSA. CDR3 DNA sequence: TGTGCCAGCAGCCCGCAGGGGGCAACGCACTATGGCTACACCTTC. Its translation is CASSPQGATHYGYTF.

The CDR3 coding sequence is TGTGCCAGCAGTTTAAGGAGGGGGGCCGAAGCTTTCTTT. This translates into CASSLRRGAEAFF. V and J are TRBV27 and TRBJ1-1, with a possible D match to TRBD1 (6 bases). The CDR3 spans 13 residues. Germline V gene lookup returns CDR1 MNHEY and CDR2 SMNVEV (reference sequence). The V gene lost 2 bases and the J gene lost 8 bases, with 12 bases spanning the gap.

The J gene is TRBJ2-7, the V gene TRBV4-1; D possibly matches TRBD1 or TRBD2 (5 bases each). The CDR3 consists of 16 residues. Trimming removed 2 bases at V and 3 bases at J, with 17 bases between. Germline CDR1 and CDR2: MGHRA and YSYEKL. The CDR3 DNA is TGCGCCAGCAGCCAACTCTGGGGCACCGACTACTACGAGCAGTACTTC. This gives the protein CASSQLWGTDYYEQYF.

The J gene is TRBJ1-1, the V gene TRBV7-9; D is ambiguous. The CDR3 contains 13 residues. Germline lookup yields CDR1 SEHNR and CDR2 FQNEAQ (reference sequence). The V end lost 5 bases, the J end lost 3 bases, and 10 bases lay between the germline ends. The CDR3 DNA reads TGTGCCAGCAGCACCCAATTGGACACTGAAGCTTTCTTT. It codes for CASSTQLDTEAFF.

The gene calls are TRBV13 and TRBJ2-7; a weak D match, TRBD1 (5 bases). V was trimmed by 4 bases and J by 2 bases, leaving 12 bases between them. CDR3 length equals 14 residues. Germline V gene sequence: CDR1 PRHDT, CDR2 FYEKMQ (reference sequence). The CDR3 region has the DNA TGTGCCAGCAGCTCGATGGACAAGCCCTACGAGCAGTACTTC. Translated, it gives CASSSMDKPYEQYF.

This chain uses TRBV7-9 with TRBJ2-7; D might be TRBD1 or TRBD2, each matching 5 bases. This CDR3 region has 14 residues. CDR1 and CDR2 from the germline V gene are SEHNR and FQNEAQ (reference sequence). Trimming cost V 0 bases and J 6 bases, with 12 bases left between them. CDR3: CASSLAGTRAEQYF. The CDR3 bases are TGTGCCAGCAGCTTAGCAGGGACCAGGGCCGAGCAGTACTTC.

The genes are TRBV12-5 and TRBJ2-6; 8 bases align to TRBD1. Germline CDR1 reads LGHNT; CDR2 reads FRNRAP. This CDR3 region has 16 residues. The J segment lost 3 bases and the V segment lost 7 bases, leaving 8 bases of the junction unmatched. CDR3 nucleotides: TGTGCTAGTGCTCCATCAGGGGGCGGTGGGGCCAACGTCCTGACTTTC. This sequence encodes CASAPSGGGGANVLTF.

This chain joins TRBV5-1 and TRBJ1-1, with D unresolved. Trimming stripped 3 bases from V and 4 bases from J, with 7 bases between. The germline CDR1 and CDR2 sequences are SGHRS and YFSETQ. The CDR3 consists of 12 residues. This chain's CDR3 is CASSWGGTEAFF. CDR3 DNA sequence: TGCGCCAGCAGCTGGGGAGGCACTGAAGCTTTCTTT.

The chain combines TRBV7-2 with TRBJ2-7; either TRBD1 or TRBD2 may supply D (5 bases each). The CDR3 length is 14 residues. Per germline, CDR1 SGHTA and CDR2 FQGNSA. Between the trimmed V and J ends, which lost 5 bases and 0 bases, there was a span of 11 bases. The CDR3 loop reads CASSPRDRSYEQYF. CDR3 DNA sequence: TGTGCCAGCAGCCCGAGGGACCGCTCCTACGAGCAGTACTTC.

The genes are TRBV7-9 and TRBJ2-5; D unresolved. CDR1 and CDR2 (germline): SEHNR, FQNEAQ (reference sequence). This CDR3 comprises 15 residues. Trimming took 1 base from V and 7 from J, leaving 16 bases between them. Written as DNA, the CDR3 is TGTGCCAGCAGCTTAGATCGGACGGTCTCCGGGACCCAGTACTTC. It translates to CASSLDRTVSGTQYF. Drawing the rest from reference TRBV7-9 and TRBJ2-5, the complete variable domain is DTGVSQNPRHKITKRGQNVTFRCDPISEHNRLYWYRQTLGQGPEFLTYFQNEAQLEKSRLLSDRFSAERPKGSFSTLEIQRTEQGDSAMYLCASSLDRTVSGTQYFGPGTRLLVL.

J is TRBJ2-7 and V is TRBV5-6; D is uncertain. The V gene lost 1 base and the J gene lost 7 bases, with 9 bases spanning the gap. In germline, CDR1 is SGHDT, CDR2 YYEEEE. The CDR3 consists of 12 residues. The CDR3, as DNA: TGTGCCAGCAGCTTGAGGGCGGCTGAGCAGTACTTC. It codes for CASSLRAAEQYF.

The V gene is TRBV7-6, the J gene TRBJ2-2, with TRBD1 matching 7 bases. The CDR3 loop spans 18 amino acids. V was clipped by 5 bases and J by 3 bases; unmatched bases: 15. In germline, CDR1 is SGHVS, CDR2 FNYEAQ. The CDR3 reads CASSTNEAGGWDTGELFF. The CDR3 DNA reads as TGTGCCAGCAGCACCAACGAGGCAGGGGGATGGGACACCGGGGAGCTGTTTTTT.

This chain uses TRBV6-1 with TRBJ1-2, with a possible D match to TRBD1 (6 bases). The CDR3 spans 15 residues. Germline V gene data show CDR1 as MNHNS and CDR2 as SASEGT. Trimming stripped 6 bases from V and 1 base from J, with 15 bases between. CDR3 protein: CASRVGQPGNYGYTF. CDR3 nucleotides: TGTGCCAGCAGAGTTGGACAGCCTGGTAACTATGGCTACACCTTC.

This chain joins TRBV6-6 and TRBJ2-7; perhaps D is TRBD1 or TRBD2 (5 bases each). Germline V gene sequence: CDR1 MNHNY, CDR2 SVGAGI (reference sequence). Trimming took off 6 bases at V and 3 bases at J, with 18 bases between the two ends. The CDR3 is made up of 15 amino acids. The chain's CDR3 is CASRLLRDGGYEQYF. The CDR3 region has the DNA TGTGCCAGCAGACTCCTCAGGGACGGAGGCTACGAGCAGTACTTC.

The chain uses TRBV10-2 and TRBJ2-5; tentative D call: TRBD2 (6 bases). CDR1 WSHSY and CDR2 SAAADI come from the germline V gene. Between the trimmed V and J ends, which lost 8 bases and 5 bases, there was a span of 18 bases. CDR3 length: 14 residues. The CDR3 coding sequence is TGCGCCAGCCGACCGGGACTTTATCAGGAGACCCAGTACTTC. This sequence encodes CASRPGLYQETQYF.

This chain connects TRBV4-1 to TRBJ2-7; 9 nucleotides align to TRBD1. V was clipped by 2 bases and J by 3 bases; unmatched bases: 5. The CDR3 runs 15 residues. Germline V gene lookup returns CDR1 MGHRA and CDR2 YSYEKL. The CDR3 DNA sequence: TGCGCCAGCAGCCAAAGTCCGGGACAGGGCTACGAGCAGTACTTC. This codes for CASSQSPGQGYEQYF.

The chain recombines TRBV10-3 with TRBJ2-1; 9 nucleotides align to TRBD2. The ends lost 11 bases at V and 6 bases at J; junction bases unmatched: 11. The CDR3 loop spans 14 amino acids. Germline loops: CDR1 ENHRY, CDR2 SYGVKD. CDR3 in DNA: TGTGCCGGTAGGCGGGAGGGTCAATCCAATGAGCAGTTCTTC. This encodes CAGRREGQSNEQFF.

CDR3 residues: CASSPRSGGFTDTQYF. Here the CDR3 DNA reads TGTGCCAGCAGCCCTCGGAGCGGGGGGTTCACAGATACGCAGTATTTT. The rearrangement uses TRBV4-2 and TRBJ2-3, with 9 bases aligning to TRBD2. This CDR3 comprises 16 residues. V gave up 4 bases and J gave up 2 bases; unmatched junction bases: 7. Germline V lookup: CDR1 LGHNA, CDR2 YNFKEQ.

The gene calls are TRBV4-1 and TRBJ2-3; D gene uncertain. V was trimmed by 0 bases and J by 1 base, leaving 5 bases between them. CDR3 length: 14 amino acids. Germline V CDR1 and CDR2: MGHRA, YSYEKL. This chain's CDR3 is CASSQDKGTDTQYF. For the CDR3, the DNA is TGCGCCAGCAGCCAAGACAAGGGCACAGATACGCAGTATTTT.

The chain is built from TRBV6-5 and TRBJ2-7, with D maybe TRBD2 (5 bases). Germline values: CDR1 MNHEY, CDR2 SVGAGI. The CDR3 runs to 14 residues. V gave up 0 bases and J gave up 3 bases, with 9 bases separating them. CDR3 sequence: CASSYSHGIYEQYF. CDR3 sequence (DNA): TGTGCCAGCAGTTACTCGCACGGGATCTACGAGCAGTACTTC.

The gene calls are TRBV28 and TRBJ1-2; D is possibly TRBD1 (5 bases). The CDR3 spans 15 residues. Germline-derived CDR1 and CDR2 are MDHEN and SYDVKM. Trimming removed 4 bases at V and 6 bases at J, with 18 bases between. The CDR3 DNA follows: TGTGCCAGCAGTTCCGCACCCAGGGTATGGCATGGCTACACCTTC. Translated, it gives CASSSAPRVWHGYTF.